The rows below give T cell receptor beta chains drawn from one sample of a study of T cell responses to AZD1222 COVID-19 vaccine. Only in-frame clones appear in the TCRdb table, and some are missing; sequencing was by immunoSEQ multiplex PCR. The repertoire includes 70,000 to 95,000 clones, around 92% of them detected once, and approximately 3% sits in the top ten. This specimen was peripheral blood, taken on day 0 of MenACWY control vaccination. The origin of the receptors is an adult in good health. Both conserved end residues are part of each CDR3. A D gene is named only where the DNA matches it firmly. Clone sizes are given selectively: once, few, many, or a class where the clone is expanded.

clone_size,d_call,v_call,j_call,cdr3_aa,cdr3_nt
-,TRBD1,TRBV3-1/TRBV3-2,TRBJ2-7,CASSGGTGRGEQYF,TGTGCCAGCAGCGGAGGGACAGGGAGAGGTGAGCAGTACTTC
-,-,TRBV7-3,TRBJ2-5,CASSSGGIKGTQYF,TGTGCCAGCAGCTCCGGCGGAATCAAGGGGACCCAGTACTTC
medium-sized,-,TRBV10-3,TRBJ2-2,CAIPSGGPGELFF,TGTGCCATCCCTTCCGGCGGGCCCGGGGAGCTGTTTTTT
-,-,TRBV7-9,TRBJ2-1,CASSQQSSGGEQFF,TGTGCCAGCAGCCAACAATCGTCCGGTGGAGAGCAGTTCTTC
-,TRBD1,TRBV5-1,TRBJ1-2,CASSSPGQGIYGYTF,TGCGCCAGCAGCTCCCCGGGACAGGGGATCTATGGCTACACCTTC
-,-,TRBV4-2,TRBJ1-1,CASSFPGGTAFF,TGTGCCAGCAGCTTTCCCGGGGGGACAGCTTTCTTT
once,-,TRBV19,TRBJ2-1,CASMLGGRYNEQFF,TGTGCCAGTATGTTGGGGGGGCGTTACAATGAGCAGTTCTTC
-,-,TRBV5-4,TRBJ1-5,CASSAKDQPQHF,TGTGCCAGCAGCGCCAAGGATCAGCCCCAGCATTTT
-,TRBD2,TRBV7-2,TRBJ2-2,CASSPGLAAIELFF,TGTGCCAGCAGCCCCGGACTAGCGGCGATCGAGCTGTTTTTT
once,-,TRBV10-1,TRBJ1-2,CAWLGLLYGYTF,TGCGCCTGGCTCGGGCTACTCTATGGCTACACCTTC
-,TRBD1,TRBV18,TRBJ1-2,CASSLQGANGYTF,TGTGCCAGCTCACTGCAGGGGGCAAATGGCTACACCTTC
-,-,TRBV10-1,TRBJ2-2,CASSESRGGELFF,TGCGCCAGCAGTGAGTCCCGGGGCGGGGAGCTGTTTTTT
-,TRBD2,TRBV5-4,TRBJ2-3,CASSLRLAGNTDTQYF,TGTGCCAGCAGCTTGAGGCTAGCGGGGAACACAGATACGCAGTATTTT
-,-,TRBV5-4,TRBJ2-7,CASSSWGWRGLRNEQYF,TGTGCCAGCAGCTCTTGGGGATGGAGGGGGCTTAGGAACGAGCAGTACTTC
-,TRBD1,TRBV4-3,TRBJ2-7,CASSQDRQGYYEQYF,TGCGCCAGCAGCCAAGATCGACAGGGGTACTACGAGCAGTACTTC
-,TRBD1,TRBV3-1/TRBV3-2,TRBJ2-5,CASSHGGRGRGETQYF,TGTGCCAGCAGCCACGGGGGCAGGGGGCGCGGGGAGACCCAGTACTTC
-,TRBD2,TRBV7-7,TRBJ2-5,CASSRGLAGVETQYF,TGTGCTAGCAGCCGGGGACTAGCGGGGGTCGAGACCCAGTACTTC
-,-,TRBV9,TRBJ2-5,CASSVGTTQETQYF,TGTGCCAGCAGCGTAGGGACCACACAAGAGACCCAGTACTTC
-,-,TRBV6-1,TRBJ1-6,CASSERPRLVSYNSPLHF,TGTGCCAGCAGTGAAAGGCCCAGGCTGGTTTCCTATAATTCACCCCTCCACTTT
-,-,TRBV6-5,TRBJ2-7,CASSTRQERRYEQYF,TGTGCCAGCTCCACTCGGCAGGAAAGGCGCTACGAGCAGTACTTC
few,-,TRBV3-1/TRBV3-2,TRBJ1-1,CASSQVGGRAEAFF,TGTGCCAGCAGCCAAGTGGGGGGGAGGGCTGAAGCTTTCTTT
-,-,TRBV19,TRBJ1-5,CASRGPSGNQPQHF,TGTGCCAGTAGAGGCCCGTCAGGCAATCAGCCCCAGCATTTT
once,-,TRBV19,TRBJ1-5,CASSFLGTRSSNQPQHF,TGTGCCAGTAGTTTCCTCGGGACAAGAAGTAGCAATCAGCCCCAGCATTTT
-,-,TRBV4-1,TRBJ1-1,CASSQGVAFGVTEAFF,TGCGCCAGCAGCCAAGGAGTAGCGTTTGGGGTCACTGAAGCTTTCTTT
once,-,TRBV3-1/TRBV3-2,TRBJ1-3,CASSQDVAGPSGTIYF,TGTGCCAGCAGCCAAGATGTCGCAGGACCTTCAGGCACCATATATTTT
once,-,TRBV16,TRBJ2-7,CASSQALLGEYEQYF,TGTGCCAGCAGCCAAGCGCTTTTGGGGGAATACGAGCAGTACTTC
once,TRBD1,TRBV6-1,TRBJ1-1,CASSEATGGGEAFF,TGTGCCAGCAGTGAAGCGACAGGGGGCGGTGAAGCTTTCTTT
-,TRBD1,TRBV7-2,TRBJ1-4,CASSLGMRQGGEKLFF,TGTGCCAGCAGCTTAGGAATGAGACAGGGGGGTGAAAAACTGTTTTTT
few,TRBD1,TRBV5-1,TRBJ1-2,CASSQGQAYPYGYTF,TGCGCCAGCAGCCAAGGACAGGCATACCCCTATGGCTACACCTTC
few,-,TRBV27,TRBJ1-1,CASQVMGRVETEAFF,TGTGCCAGCCAAGTGATGGGGAGGGTTGAGACTGAAGCTTTCTTT
-,-,TRBV6-5,TRBJ2-7,CASSWAISHEQYF,TGTGCCAGCAGTTGGGCAATCTCCCACGAGCAGTACTTC
-,TRBD1,TRBV7-8,TRBJ1-1,CASSVRRDRIMNTEAFF,TGTGCCAGCAGCGTGCGCCGGGACAGAATCATGAACACTGAAGCTTTCTTT
-,-,TRBV7-2,TRBJ2-5,CASSLGELETQYF,TGTGCCAGCAGCTTAGGGGAGTTGGAGACCCAGTACTTC
-,-,TRBV6-5,TRBJ1-2,CASSSNRVHGYTF,TGTGCCAGCAGTTCGAACAGGGTCCATGGCTACACCTTC
-,-,TRBV3-1/TRBV3-2,TRBJ1-2,CASSQDPGAPGYTF,TGTGCCAGCAGCCAAGATCCCGGGGCTCCTGGCTACACCTTC
-,TRBD1,TRBV4-3,TRBJ2-5,CASSQGTGGLETQYF,TGCGCCAGCAGCCAAGGGACAGGGGGGCTAGAGACCCAGTACTTC
-,-,TRBV15,TRBJ2-7,CATSREAGRAYEQYF,TGTGCCACCAGCAGAGAAGCGGGCAGAGCCTACGAGCAGTACTTC
-,TRBD1,TRBV7-3,TRBJ2-2,CASSLSGTGANTGELFF,TGTGCCAGCAGCTTAAGTGGGACAGGGGCGAACACCGGGGAGCTGTTTTTT
-,TRBD2,TRBV3-1/TRBV3-2,TRBJ2-2,CASSHAGTRRTGELFF,TGTGCCAGCAGCCATGCGGGGACTAGACGGACCGGGGAGCTGTTTTTT
-,-,TRBV18,TRBJ1-2,CASSPRLPTLINYGYTF,TGTGCCAGCTCACCTCGACTACCTACCCTCATAAACTATGGCTACACCTTC
-,-,TRBV11-2,TRBJ2-4,CASSLEPVAKNIQYF,TGTGCCAGCAGCTTAGAACCAGTAGCCAAAAACATTCAGTACTTC
-,-,TRBV6-6,TRBJ2-7,CASSYQGGTTYEQYF,TGTGCCAGCAGTTACCAGGGGGGAACTACCTACGAGCAGTACTTC
-,TRBD1,TRBV19,TRBJ1-2,CASSIVSGGDSYGYTF,TGTGCCAGTAGTATAGTGTCAGGGGGCGATAGCTATGGCTACACCTTC
-,-,TRBV4-1,TRBJ1-3,CASSGRDSMRGNTIYF,TGCGCCAGCAGCGGCAGGGACTCAATGCGCGGAAACACCATATATTTT
few,-,TRBV4-1,TRBJ2-3,CASSLAGASDTQYF,TGCGCCAGCAGCCTCGCGGGTGCATCTGATACGCAGTATTTT
-,-,TRBV4-3,TRBJ2-3,CASSQDKVRTDTQYF,TGCGCCAGCAGCCAAGATAAGGTCCGCACAGATACGCAGTATTTT
-,-,TRBV20-1,TRBJ2-1,CSASDGPYNEQFF,TGCAGTGCTAGTGATGGTCCCTACAATGAGCAGTTCTTC
-,-,TRBV30,TRBJ1-2,CAWSVEWDKNGYTF,TGTGCCTGGAGTGTAGAATGGGACAAGAATGGCTACACCTTC
-,-,TRBV5-1,TRBJ2-5,CASSLVSGGIKTQYF,TGCGCCAGCAGCTTGGTGTCAGGGGGGATCAAGACCCAGTACTTC
-,TRBD2,TRBV30,TRBJ2-7,CAWGWTSGTYEQYF,TGTGCCTGGGGATGGACTAGCGGCACCTACGAGCAGTACTTC
-,-,TRBV14,TRBJ2-5,CASSPAVWRGYQETQYF,TGTGCCAGCAGCCCCGCGGTCTGGCGGGGATACCAAGAGACCCAGTACTTC
-,-,TRBV6-2/TRBV6-3,TRBJ2-3,CASSYGRVSTDTQYF,TGTGCCAGCAGTTATGGCAGGGTAAGCACAGATACGCAGTATTTT
-,-,TRBV5-6,TRBJ1-2,CASSLGRAYGYTF,TGTGCCAGCAGCTTGGGCAGGGCCTATGGCTACACCTTC
-,TRBD1,TRBV18,TRBJ1-2,CASSPDEGAGYTF,TGTGCCAGCTCACCAGATGAGGGGGCTGGCTACACCTTC
-,TRBD2,TRBV29-1,TRBJ2-7,CSVLTSRDYEQYF,TGCAGCGTTCTGACTAGCAGAGACTACGAGCAGTACTTC
-,-,TRBV2,TRBJ1-1,CASSAEQSFTEAFF,TGTGCCAGCAGTGCTGAGCAGAGCTTTACTGAAGCTTTCTTT
-,-,TRBV29-1,TRBJ2-3,CSVGGTDTQYF,TGCAGCGTTGGAGGCACAGATACGCAGTATTTT